This T cell receptor (beta chain) was obtained from a study of OX40 agonist ivuxolimab in advanced cancers. Whole-study context: All patients had ivuxolimab intravenously every 2 weeks at 0.01 to 10 mg/kg. Partial response was recorded in three patients: one hepatocellular carcinoma and two cutaneous melanoma cases. Enrollees could have had prior anti-PD-1, anti-PD-L1 or anti-CTLA-4 therapy, which approximately 40% had received.

A word on this clone: Its antigen is unidentified.

This table comes from immunoSEQ multiplex PCR, and its TCRdb copy is limited to in-frame clones, with some not included. This table has about 86,000 clones, 89% appearing once. The CDR3 extends over 11 amino acids. The germline V and J ends were trimmed by 5 bases and 2 bases, with 1 base remaining between them. CDR1 and CDR2 (germline): SGHDN, FVKESK. Regarding the study as a whole: Among some nonresponders, normalized T-cell clonal expansion was also low.

This TCR was recovered from an adult with an advanced solid tumor such as melanoma, head and neck, liver or kidney cancer. This sequence joins TRBV14 and TRBJ2-1, with unresolved D. This sample comprised CD4+ or CD8+ T cells sorted from blood, obtained in a trial of the OX40 agonist ivuxolimab. CDR3 loop: CASSAYNEQFF. The CDR3 bases are TGTGCCAGCAGCGCCTACAATGAGCAGTTCTTC.